This T cell receptor (beta chain) was recovered during a study of Ad26.COV2.S vaccination and SARS-CoV-2 variants. General study findings and limits: After vaccination, substantial breadth of spike-specific CD8+ and CD4+ responses was reported.

Of note for this clone: Its antigen is unknown.

TCRdb's table, derived via immunoSEQ multiplex PCR, lists solely in-frame clones and lacks some. The table lists about 350,000 clones, about 88% of them singletons. CDR3 size: 15 residues. Germline V CDR1 and CDR2: MDHEN, SYDVKM. V was trimmed by 2 bases and J by 4 bases, leaving 14 bases between them. Treatment given: 19 received Ad26.COV2.S at low or high dose, single or two shots; five or six received placebo; per-sample allocation not given. Samples came from day 63 after the first vaccine or placebo injection. In Boston, an adult donor aged 18-55 years took part. The receptor was derived from a person aged 18-60 years who received the Ad26.COV2.S COVID-19 vaccine or a placebo. The source was peripheral blood, collected in a trial of Ad26.COV2.S vaccine versus placebo. The chain couples TRBV28 to TRBJ1-2; D is unresolved. The CDR3 region is CASSLGFWKGYGYTF. CDR3 bases: TGTGCCAGCAGTTTAGGTTTTTGGAAGGGCTATGGCTACACCTTC.